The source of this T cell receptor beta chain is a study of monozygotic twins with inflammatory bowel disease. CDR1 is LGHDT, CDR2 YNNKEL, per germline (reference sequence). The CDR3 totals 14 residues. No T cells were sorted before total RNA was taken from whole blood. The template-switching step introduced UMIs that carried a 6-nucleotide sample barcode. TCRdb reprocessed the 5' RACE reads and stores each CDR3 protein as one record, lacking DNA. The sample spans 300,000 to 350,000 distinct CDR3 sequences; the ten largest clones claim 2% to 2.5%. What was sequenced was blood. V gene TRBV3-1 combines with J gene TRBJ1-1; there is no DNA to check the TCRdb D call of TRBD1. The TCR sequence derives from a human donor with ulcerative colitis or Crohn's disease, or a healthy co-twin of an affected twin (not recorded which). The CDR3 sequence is CASSHSGAGTEAFF.